This TCR beta chain came from a study of cytomegalovirus exposure and HLA in healthy donors. Study overall: Among around 200 million T cells, an earlier analysis found 117 million unique TCR beta sequences. The study's early data release held roughly 90 million unique TCRs from HLA-typed donors.

Donors had nominal health at sampling but likely had unrecorded immune exposures. It was with 60 Vbeta and 13 Jbeta primers that the PCR ran. Sequencing was performed with immunoSEQ multiplex PCR; in TCRdb, only in-frame clones are kept and a portion is missing. Found here are about 140,000 clones; the top ten clones hold about 2.2%. The germline gives CDR1 SGHAT, CDR2 FQNNGV. The CDR3 is 17 residues long. After removal of 0 bases from V and 6 bases from J, the junction contained 9 bases not matched to a gene. The chain combines TRBV11-2 with TRBJ1-2; 11 bases match TRBD1. The sequenced sample consisted of PBMCs. The clonotype comes from a woman aged 18-29 years in good health and CMV-seronegative. The CDR3 sequence is CASSLDLGTGGRDGYTF. Written as DNA, the CDR3 is TGTGCCAGCAGCTTAGATCTCGGGACAGGGGGGAGGGATGGCTACACCTTC. Variable domain in full (rest from reference TRBV11-2 and TRBJ1-2): EAGVAQSPRYKIIEKRQSVAFWCNPISGHATLYWYQQILGQGPKLLIQFQNNGVVDDSQLPKDRFSAERLKGVDSTLKIQPAKLEDSAVYLCASSLDLGTGGRDGYTFGSGTRLTVV.